Below, 2 T cell receptor beta chains from the same sample are listed, as sequenced in a study of PD-1 blockade in mismatch repair-deficient tumors. Clones were sequenced by immunoSEQ multiplex PCR, and TCRdb holds only the in-frame ones, with some missing. The sample consists of about 18,000 clones, about 87% of them appearing once. Sequenced here: PBMCs, sampled roughly 23 weeks after starting pembrolizumab. The receptors were gathered from an adult with mismatch repair-deficient cancer.

This clone was recorded a few times. V and J are TRBV5-1 and TRBJ2-7; 7 positions agree with TRBD2. The CDR3 totals 14 residues. Germline CDR1 SGHRS, CDR2 YFSETQ. The trim removed 9 bases at V and 0 bases at J, leaving 9 bases unmatched. The CDR3, as DNA: TGCGCCACCCGTAATGAGCGGGACTCCTACGAGCAGTACTTC. Translating gives CATRNERDSYEQYF.

CDR3 region: CASSLVAGLQETQYF. The CDR3 DNA follows: TGTGCCAGCAGCTTAGTCGCCGGTCTACAAGAGACCCAGTACTTC. V gene TRBV7-2 combines with J gene TRBJ2-5, with no clear D. This CDR3 contains 15 residues. CDR1 and CDR2 (germline): SGHTA, FQGNSA. Deletions cut 1 base from V and 2 bases from J, with 11 bases between.